This passage covers 10 T cell receptor beta chains from one sample sequenced in a study of blood T cell repertoires in COVID-19 (dated by TCRdb to 2020 to 2021). The library relied on the immunoSEQ multiplex PCR assay. TCRdb re-hosts the immuneACCESS table, in-frame sequences only. Its copies lack some clones; in the studies checked, an unresolved V gene accounts for under half of them, and the cause for the rest is not known. In all, the sample holds about 26,000 clones, and approximately 90% of those were seen once. 2.5% to 3% of the sample is in the top ten clones. The sequencing sample was made of peripheral blood. Receptors were obtained from a human donor in a cohort sampled during active COVID-19.

DNA of the CDR3: TGTGCCAGCAGTTTATTTAGCCGTTATAAAGAGGAGCAGTACTTC. Translated: CASSLFSRYKEEQYF. The genes are TRBV27 and TRBJ2-7; D gene uncertain. Germline V gene lookup returns CDR1 MNHEY and CDR2 SMNVEV (reference sequence). Trimming took 1 base from V and 7 from J, leaving 17 bases between them. The CDR3 consists of 15 residues.

The chain recombines TRBV5-4 with TRBJ2-5; D gene ambiguous. V was trimmed by 0 bases and J by 5 bases, leaving 11 bases between them. Germline loops: CDR1 SGHNT, CDR2 YYREEE (reference sequence). This CDR3 has 14 residues. CDR3 sequence reads: CASSLAGVPETQYF. The DNA of the CDR3 is TGTGCCAGCAGCTTGGCGGGTGTCCCGGAGACCCAGTACTTC.

This clone appeared once. The V call is TRBV6-6, the J call TRBJ1-2, with D possibly TRBD1 on 6 matching bases. The germline gives CDR1 MNHNY, CDR2 SVGAGI (reference sequence). The germline V and J ends were trimmed by 6 bases and 5 bases, with 10 bases remaining between them. The CDR3 runs 12 residues. The CDR3 region is CASRPQGYGYTF. The CDR3 DNA follows: TGTGCCAGCAGGCCGCAGGGGTATGGCTACACCTTC.

V usage is TRBV10-3 and J usage is TRBJ1-2, with D perhaps TRBD1 (6 bases). CDR1 is ENHRY, CDR2 SYGVKD, per germline. V gave up 2 bases and J gave up 4 bases, with 11 bases separating them. The CDR3 is made up of 14 amino acids. The CDR3 DNA reads TGTGCCATCAGTGAGGGGGGCGCGGCCTATGGCTACACCTTC. Translation: CAISEGGAAYGYTF.

The chain employs TRBV4-1 and TRBJ2-1; 8 bases map to TRBD2. Trimming took 4 bases from V and 0 from J; bases not matched to a gene: 2. The CDR3 covers 15 residues. Germline CDR1 MGHRA, CDR2 YSYEKL. CDR3 sequence: CASSPSGSSYNEQFF. The CDR3 DNA reads TGCGCCAGCAGCCCCAGCGGGAGCTCCTACAATGAGCAGTTCTTC.

This chain links TRBV28 with TRBJ2-1, with D possibly being TRBD1 (6 bases). The CDR3 is 16 amino acids. The V and J ends lost 2 bases and 8 bases respectively, with 19 bases between them. In germline, CDR1 is MDHEN, CDR2 SYDVKM. The CDR3 coding sequence is TGTGCCAGCAGTTTAAAAGGTTTGCAGGGGCGGGATGAGCAGTTCTTC. Amino acid sequence: CASSLKGLQGRDEQFF.

V gene TRBV11-2 combines with J gene TRBJ2-5; D is perhaps TRBD2 (7 bases). V gave up 3 bases and J gave up 4 bases, with 15 bases separating them. The CDR3 sequence is 15 residues long. Germline lookup yields CDR1 SGHAT and CDR2 FQNNGV. This chain's CDR3 is CASSFGGGAGETQYF. The CDR3 bases are TGTGCCAGCAGCTTTGGTGGGGGGGCCGGAGAGACCCAGTACTTC. The complete variable domain, with remaining parts taken from reference TRBV11-2 and TRBJ2-5, reads EAGVAQSPRYKIIEKRQSVAFWCNPISGHATLYWYQQILGQGPKLLIQFQNNGVVDDSQLPKDRFSAERLKGVDSTLKIQPAKLEDSAVYLCASSFGGGAGETQYFGPGTRLLVL.

The gene calls are TRBV24-1 and TRBJ2-1; a possible D gene is TRBD2 (5 bases). The CDR3 consists of 17 residues. Germline V lookup: CDR1 KGHDR, CDR2 SFDVKD. The V end lost 3 bases, the J end lost 5 bases, and 19 bases lay between the germline ends. Here the CDR3 reads CATSDIGSLARDNEQFF. The CDR3 DNA reads TGTGCCACCAGTGATATTGGGAGTCTAGCCAGAGACAATGAGCAGTTCTTC.

This clone was recorded a few times. The chain links TRBV3-1 (or the pseudogene TRBV3-2) to TRBJ2-3; D not certain. Between the trimmed V and J ends, which lost 4 bases and 2 bases, there was a span of 10 bases. In germline, CDR1 is LGHDT, CDR2 YNNKEL (reference sequence). The length of the CDR3 is 14 residues. The CDR3 sequence is CASSRDWATDTQYF. In DNA, the CDR3 is TGTGCCAGCAGCCGTGATTGGGCCACAGATACGCAGTATTTT.

The gene calls are TRBV6-2 or TRBV6-3 and TRBJ2-2; D is undetermined. Germline CDR1 reads MNHEY; CDR2 reads SVGEGT. V was shortened by 2 bases and J by 6 bases, with 7 bases between the two germline ends. This CDR3 has 13 amino acids. The CDR3 bases are TGTGCCAGCAGTTACGTTCTCGCCGGGGAGCTGTTTTTT. It yields the protein CASSYVLAGELFF.